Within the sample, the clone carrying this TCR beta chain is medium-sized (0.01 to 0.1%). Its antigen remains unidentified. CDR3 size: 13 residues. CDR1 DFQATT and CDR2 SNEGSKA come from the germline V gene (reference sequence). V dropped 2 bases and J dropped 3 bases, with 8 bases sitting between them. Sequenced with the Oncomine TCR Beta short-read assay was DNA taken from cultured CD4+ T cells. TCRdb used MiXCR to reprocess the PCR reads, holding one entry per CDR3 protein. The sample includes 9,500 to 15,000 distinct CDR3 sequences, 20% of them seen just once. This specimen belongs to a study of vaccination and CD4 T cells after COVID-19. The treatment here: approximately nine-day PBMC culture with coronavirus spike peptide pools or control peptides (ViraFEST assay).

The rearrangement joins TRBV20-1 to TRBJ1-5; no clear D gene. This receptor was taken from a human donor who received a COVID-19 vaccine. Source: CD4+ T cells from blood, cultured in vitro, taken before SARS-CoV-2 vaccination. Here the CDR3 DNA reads TGCAGTGCTAGAACGGGAATCAATCAGCCCCAGCATTTT. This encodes CSARTGINQPQHF.